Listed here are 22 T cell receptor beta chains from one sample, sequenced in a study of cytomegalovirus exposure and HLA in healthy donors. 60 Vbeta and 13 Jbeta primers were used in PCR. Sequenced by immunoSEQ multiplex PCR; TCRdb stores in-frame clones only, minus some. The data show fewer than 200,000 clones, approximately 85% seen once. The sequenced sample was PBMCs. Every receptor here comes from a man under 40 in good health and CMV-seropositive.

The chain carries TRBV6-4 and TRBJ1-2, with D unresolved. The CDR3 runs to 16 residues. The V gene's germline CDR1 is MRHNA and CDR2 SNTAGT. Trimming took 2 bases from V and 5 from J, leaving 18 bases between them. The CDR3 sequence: CASSDGRYPDRYGYTF. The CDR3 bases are TGTGCCAGCAGTGACGGGCGTTACCCCGATCGTTATGGCTACACCTTC.

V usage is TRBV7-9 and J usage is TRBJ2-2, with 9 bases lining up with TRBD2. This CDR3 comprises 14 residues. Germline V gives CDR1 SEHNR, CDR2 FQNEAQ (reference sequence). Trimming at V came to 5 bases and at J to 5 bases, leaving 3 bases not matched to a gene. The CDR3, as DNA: TGTGCCAGCAGCCAGAGCGGGGGGACCGGGGAGCTGTTTTTT. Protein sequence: CASSQSGGTGELFF.

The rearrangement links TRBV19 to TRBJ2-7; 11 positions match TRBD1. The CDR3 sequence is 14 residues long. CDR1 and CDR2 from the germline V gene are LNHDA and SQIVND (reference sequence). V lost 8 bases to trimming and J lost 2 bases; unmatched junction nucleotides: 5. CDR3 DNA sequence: TGTGCCAGTGCGCCGGGACAGGGGGCCTACGAGCAGTACTTC. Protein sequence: CASAPGQGAYEQYF.

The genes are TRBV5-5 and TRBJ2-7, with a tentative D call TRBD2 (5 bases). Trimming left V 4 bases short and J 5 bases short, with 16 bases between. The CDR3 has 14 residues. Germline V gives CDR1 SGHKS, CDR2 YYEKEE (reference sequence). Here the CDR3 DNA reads TGTGCCAGCAGCCTCATGGACTGGGGAGACGAGCAGTACTTC. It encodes CASSLMDWGDEQYF.

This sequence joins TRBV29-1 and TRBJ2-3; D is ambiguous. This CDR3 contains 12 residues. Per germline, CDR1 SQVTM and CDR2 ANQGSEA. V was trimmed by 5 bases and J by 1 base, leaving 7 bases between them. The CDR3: CSVKTGTDTQYF. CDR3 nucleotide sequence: TGCAGCGTTAAAACAGGCACAGATACGCAGTATTTT.

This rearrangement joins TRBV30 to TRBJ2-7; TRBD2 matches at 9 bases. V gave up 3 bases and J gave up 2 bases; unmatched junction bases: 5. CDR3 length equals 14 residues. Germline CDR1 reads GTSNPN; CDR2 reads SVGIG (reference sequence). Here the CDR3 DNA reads TGTGCCTGGAGCGGCGGGAGGGCGCCCTACGAGCAGTACTTC. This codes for CAWSGGRAPYEQYF.

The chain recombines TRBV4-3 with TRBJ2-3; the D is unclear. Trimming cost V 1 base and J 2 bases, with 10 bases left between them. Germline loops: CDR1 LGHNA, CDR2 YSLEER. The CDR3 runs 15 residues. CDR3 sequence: CASSQAHYDTDTQYF. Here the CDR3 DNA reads TGCGCCAGCAGCCAAGCCCACTATGACACAGATACGCAGTATTTT.

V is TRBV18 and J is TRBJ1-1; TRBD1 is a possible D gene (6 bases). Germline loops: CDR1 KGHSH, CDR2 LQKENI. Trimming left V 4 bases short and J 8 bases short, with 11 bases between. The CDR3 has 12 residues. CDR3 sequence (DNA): TGTGCCAGCTCACAACCAGGGGCCGAAGCTTTCTTT. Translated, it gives CASSQPGAEAFF.

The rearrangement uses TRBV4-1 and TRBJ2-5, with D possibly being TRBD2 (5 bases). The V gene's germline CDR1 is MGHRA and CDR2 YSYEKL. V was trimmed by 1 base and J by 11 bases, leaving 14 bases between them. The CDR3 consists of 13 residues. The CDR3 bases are TGCGCCAGCAGCCAAGCCCGCTTCGGGGAGCAGTACTTC. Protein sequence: CASSQARFGEQYF.

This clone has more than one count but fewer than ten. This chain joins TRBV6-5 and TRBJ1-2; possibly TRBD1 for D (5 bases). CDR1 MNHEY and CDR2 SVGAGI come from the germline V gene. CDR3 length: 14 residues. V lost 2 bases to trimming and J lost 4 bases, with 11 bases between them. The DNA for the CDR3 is TGTGCCAGCAGTTACGGTGGGGGGGGCTATGGCTACACCTTC. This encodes CASSYGGGGYGYTF.

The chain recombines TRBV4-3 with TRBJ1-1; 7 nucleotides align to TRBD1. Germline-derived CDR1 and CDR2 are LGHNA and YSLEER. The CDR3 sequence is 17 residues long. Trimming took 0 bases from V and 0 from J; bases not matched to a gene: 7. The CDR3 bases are TGCGCCAGCAGCCAAGATCCCGGGACAGTCATGAACACTGAAGCTTTCTTT. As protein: CASSQDPGTVMNTEAFF.

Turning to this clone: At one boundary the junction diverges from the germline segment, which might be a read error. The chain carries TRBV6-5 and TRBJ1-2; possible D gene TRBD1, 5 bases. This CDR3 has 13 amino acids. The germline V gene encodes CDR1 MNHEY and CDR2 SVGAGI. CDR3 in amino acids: CASSYSSGLGYTF. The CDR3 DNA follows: TGTGCCAGCAGCTACTCCTCAGGGCTAGGCTACACCTTC.

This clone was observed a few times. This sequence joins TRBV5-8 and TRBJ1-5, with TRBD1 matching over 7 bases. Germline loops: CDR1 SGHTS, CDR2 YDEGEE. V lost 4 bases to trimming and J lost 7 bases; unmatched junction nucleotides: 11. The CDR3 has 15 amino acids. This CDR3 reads CASSQELEGGQPQHF. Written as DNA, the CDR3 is TGTGCCAGCAGCCAAGAGTTAGAAGGGGGCCAGCCCCAGCATTTT.

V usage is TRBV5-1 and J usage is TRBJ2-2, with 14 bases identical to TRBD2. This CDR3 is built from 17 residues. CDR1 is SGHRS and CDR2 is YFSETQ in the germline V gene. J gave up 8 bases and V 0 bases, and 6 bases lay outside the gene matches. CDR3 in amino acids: CASSLAPGTSGSGELFF. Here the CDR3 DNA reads TGCGCCAGCAGCTTGGCCCCCGGGACTAGCGGGAGTGGGGAGCTGTTTTTT.

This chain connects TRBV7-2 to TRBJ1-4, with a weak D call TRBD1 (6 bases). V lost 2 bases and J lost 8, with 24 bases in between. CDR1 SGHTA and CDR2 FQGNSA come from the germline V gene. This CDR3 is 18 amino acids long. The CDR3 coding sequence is TGTGCCAGCAGCTTATCAATACAACGCAGGGGAATAAGCGAAAAACTGTTTTTT. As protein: CASSLSIQRRGISEKLFF.

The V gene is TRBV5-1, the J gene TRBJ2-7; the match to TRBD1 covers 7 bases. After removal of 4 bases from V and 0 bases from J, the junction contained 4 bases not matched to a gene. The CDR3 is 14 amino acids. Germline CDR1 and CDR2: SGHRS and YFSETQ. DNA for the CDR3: TGCGCCAGCAGCAGGGACAGCCTCTCCTACGAGCAGTACGTC. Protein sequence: CASSRDSLSYEQYV.

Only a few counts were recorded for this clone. The CDR3 DNA sequence: TGCAGCGTCGAGACAGGGAGGAACACTGAAGCTTTCTTT. Translation: CSVETGRNTEAFF. This rearrangement joins TRBV29-1 to TRBJ1-1; the match to TRBD1 covers 7 bases. The length of the CDR3 is 13 residues. J lost 1 base, V lost 6 bases, and 5 bases had no gene match. Germline lookup yields CDR1 SQVTM and CDR2 ANQGSEA.

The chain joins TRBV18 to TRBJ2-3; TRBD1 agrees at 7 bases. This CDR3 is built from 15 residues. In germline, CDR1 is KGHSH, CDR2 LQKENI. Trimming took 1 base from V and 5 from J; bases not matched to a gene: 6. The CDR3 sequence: CASSPQGAQIDTQYF. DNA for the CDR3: TGTGCCAGCTCACCACAGGGGGCGCAAATAGATACGCAGTATTTT.

The CDR3 coding sequence is TGCGCCAGCAGCCAAAGACGCAGCGGCAGAAGGTTTACTGAAGCTTTCTTT. Protein sequence: CASSQRRSGRRFTEAFF. The rearrangement joins TRBV4-1 to TRBJ1-1; D ambiguous. Between the trimmed V and J ends, which lost 2 bases and 5 bases, there was a span of 21 bases. This CDR3 contains 17 residues. Per germline, CDR1 MGHRA and CDR2 YSYEKL.

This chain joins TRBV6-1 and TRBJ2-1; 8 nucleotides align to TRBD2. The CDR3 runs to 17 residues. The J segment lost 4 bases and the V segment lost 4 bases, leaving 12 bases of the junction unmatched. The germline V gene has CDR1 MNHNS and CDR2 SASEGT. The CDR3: CASSGGERETSYNEQFF. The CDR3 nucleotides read TGTGCCAGCAGTGGAGGAGAGCGGGAGACGAGTTACAATGAGCAGTTCTTC.

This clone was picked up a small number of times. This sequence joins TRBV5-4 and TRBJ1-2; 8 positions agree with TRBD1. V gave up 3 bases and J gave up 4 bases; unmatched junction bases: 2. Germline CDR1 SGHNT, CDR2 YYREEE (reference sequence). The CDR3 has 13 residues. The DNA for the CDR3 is TGTGCCAGCAGCTACGACAGGGGCTATGGCTACACCTTC. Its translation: CASSYDRGYGYTF.

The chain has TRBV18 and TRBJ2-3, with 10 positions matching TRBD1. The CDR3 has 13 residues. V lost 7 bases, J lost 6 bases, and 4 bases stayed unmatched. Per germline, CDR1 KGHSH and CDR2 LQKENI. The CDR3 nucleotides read TGTGCCAGCTACAGACAGGGGGCGGATACGCAGTATTTT. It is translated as CASYRQGADTQYF.